A single sample gave rise to the 20 T cell receptor beta chains below, sequenced in a study of blood T cell repertoires in COVID-19. Clones were sequenced by immunoSEQ multiplex PCR, and TCRdb holds only the in-frame ones, with some missing. Among around 500,000 clones listed, more than 85% were seen once. The sample taken for sequencing was PBMCs or T cells enriched from blood (not recorded which). The receptors stem from a woman aged 55-75 years who had recovered from COVID-19.

The V gene is TRBV6-5, the J gene TRBJ1-6; 8 bases agree with TRBD1. Germline V lookup: CDR1 MNHEY, CDR2 SVGAGI. This CDR3 comprises 15 residues. V lost 6 bases to trimming and J lost 5 bases; unmatched junction nucleotides: 6. The CDR3 DNA reads as TGTGCCAGCAGACCAGGGACAGGCCATAATTCACCCCTCCACTTT. It encodes CASRPGTGHNSPLHF.

This clone was detected only a few times. The V call is TRBV28, the J call TRBJ1-2, with unresolved D. CDR3 length equals 12 residues. Trimming shortened V by 3 bases and J by 6 bases, and 8 bases separated the two germline ends. The germline gives CDR1 MDHEN, CDR2 SYDVKM. CDR3 loop: CASSFLGDGYTF. The CDR3 coding sequence is TGTGCCAGCAGTTTCCTCGGGGATGGCTACACCTTC.

The chain employs TRBV2 and TRBJ2-1; 10 nucleotides align to TRBD2. In germline, CDR1 is SNHLY, CDR2 FYNNEI. V lost 5 bases and J lost 3; bases outside the gene matches: 7. The CDR3 contains 16 residues. CDR3 protein: CASSHTLAGVYNEQFF. CDR3 bases: TGTGCCAGCAGTCACACCCTAGCGGGGGTCTACAATGAGCAGTTCTTC.

The rearrangement uses TRBV3-1 (or the pseudogene TRBV3-2) and TRBJ2-3, with a tentative D call TRBD2 (7 bases). CDR1 LGHDT and CDR2 YNNKEL come from the germline V gene (reference sequence). This CDR3 has 15 amino acids. With 6 bases removed from V and 2 bases from J, the gap between germline ends came to 15 bases. In nucleotides, the CDR3 is TGTGCCAGCAGTGACCGGGGGGCTACCACAGATACGCAGTATTTT. It yields the protein CASSDRGATTDTQYF.

The chain joins TRBV24-1 to TRBJ2-2; D call uncertain. The CDR3 has 14 amino acids. Germline V gives CDR1 KGHDR, CDR2 SFDVKD. The germline V and J ends were trimmed by 5 bases and 2 bases, with 8 bases remaining between them. The CDR3 region has the DNA TGTGCCACCAGTGGGAGAGAAAACACCGGGGAGCTGTTTTTT. This codes for CATSGRENTGELFF.

This rearrangement joins TRBV11-3 to TRBJ2-7, with D maybe TRBD1 (6 bases). The germline gives CDR1 SGHNT, CDR2 YENEEA. The CDR3 contains 16 residues. V was trimmed by 3 bases and J by 3 bases, leaving 18 bases between them. CDR3 region: CASSFVLSRDIYEQYF. DNA for the CDR3: TGTGCCAGCAGCTTCGTACTCTCCCGGGACATCTACGAGCAGTACTTC.

This clone was found once. V usage is TRBV12-3 or TRBV12-4 and J usage is TRBJ2-1; 8 nucleotides match TRBD1. V lost 6 bases to trimming and J lost 9 bases; unmatched junction nucleotides: 4. This CDR3 is 12 amino acids long. The CDR3 bases are TGTGCCAGCAGGGGAACAGGGGGTGAGCAGTTCTTC. This translates into CASRGTGGEQFF.

As to this clone: Germline and junction disagree at one end, which may indicate a read error. The V gene is TRBV3-1 (or the pseudogene TRBV3-2), the J gene TRBJ2-1; the match to TRBD2 covers 15 bases. Germline V gives CDR1 LGHDT, CDR2 YNNKEL (reference sequence). The CDR3 runs 14 residues. The CDR3 DNA reads TGTGCCAGCAGCCAAGGGACTAGCGGGGGGGCCTCGATCTTC. It codes for CASSQGTSGGASIF.

The rearrangement joins TRBV5-1 to TRBJ1-5, with 7 nucleotides matching TRBD1. Looked up from germline, CDR1 is SGHRS and CDR2 is YFSETQ. The CDR3 is 15 residues long. V lost 3 bases to trimming and J lost 1 base; unmatched junction nucleotides: 4. The CDR3 DNA is TGCGCCAGCAGCTCCGGGACAGAAAGCAATCAGCCCCAGCATTTT. It specifies CASSSGTESNQPQHF.

The genes are TRBV3-1 (or the pseudogene TRBV3-2) and TRBJ1-1, with D uncertain. The germline V gene has CDR1 LGHDT and CDR2 YNNKEL (reference sequence). This CDR3 is 14 amino acids long. The germline V and J ends were trimmed by 1 base and 1 base, with 7 bases remaining between them. In nucleotides, the CDR3 is TGTGCCAGCAGCCAAGGGCTTGGGAACACTGAAGCTTTCTTT. The encoded protein is CASSQGLGNTEAFF.

J is TRBJ2-7 and V is TRBV14, with 7 positions matching TRBD2. Germline V CDR1 and CDR2: SGHDN, FVKESK. The CDR3 runs 15 residues. Unmatched junction bases numbered 5, after V lost 0 bases and J lost 3 bases. CDR3 residues: CASSQEGGGYYEQYF. The CDR3 DNA reads as TGTGCCAGCAGCCAAGAGGGCGGGGGATACTACGAGCAGTACTTC.

V usage is TRBV24-1 and J usage is TRBJ2-3; 13 nucleotides match TRBD2. CDR1 is KGHDR, CDR2 SFDVKD, per germline. The CDR3 is made up of 14 amino acids. V lost 9 bases and J lost 8; bases outside the gene matches: 7. CDR3 in amino acids: CATEGLAGYGTQYF. The CDR3 nucleotides are TGTGCCACCGAGGGACTAGCGGGGTATGGTACGCAGTATTTT.

The V call is TRBV12-3 or TRBV12-4, the J call TRBJ1-2; possibly TRBD1 for D (5 bases). V was pared by 1 base and J by 4 bases, with 7 bases between. CDR3 size: 13 residues. This CDR3 is CASSLDRSYGYTF. The CDR3 DNA sequence: TGTGCCAGCAGTTTAGACAGGAGCTATGGCTACACCTTC.

The rearrangement links TRBV7-9 to TRBJ2-7; 10 bases are a match to TRBD2. The J segment lost 0 bases and the V segment lost 2 bases, leaving 4 bases of the junction unmatched. There are 16 residues in the CDR3. The germline CDR1 and CDR2 sequences are SEHNR and FQNEAQ (reference sequence). The CDR3 spells CASSLLAGVGSYEQYF. The CDR3 DNA follows: TGTGCCAGCAGCTTACTAGCGGGGGTAGGCTCCTACGAGCAGTACTTC.

V and J are TRBV30 and TRBJ2-1; 7 positions match TRBD2. V lost 2 bases, J lost 3 bases, and 7 bases stayed unmatched. In germline, CDR1 is GTSNPN, CDR2 SVGIG (reference sequence). This CDR3 is built from 15 residues. CDR3: CAWSSFGGGYNEQFF. The CDR3, as DNA: TGTGCCTGGAGTTCTTTCGGCGGGGGCTACAATGAGCAGTTCTTC.

The chain employs TRBV28 and TRBJ1-3; D is possibly TRBD1 (5 bases). The V end lost 5 bases, the J end lost 0 bases, and 11 bases lay between the germline ends. Germline V CDR1 and CDR2: MDHEN, SYDVKM. The length of the CDR3 is 15 residues. The CDR3 sequence: CASSRRDHSGNTIYF. Here the CDR3 DNA reads TGTGCCAGCAGTCGGCGGGACCACTCTGGAAACACCATATATTTT.

The CDR3 DNA is TGTGCCAGCTCACCCCAAGCCCGGGAGACCCAGTACTTC. Its translation is CASSPQARETQYF. The chain employs TRBV18 and TRBJ2-5; D not certain. The V gene's germline CDR1 is KGHSH and CDR2 LQKENI. This CDR3 is 13 amino acids long. Trimming stripped 3 bases from V and 5 bases from J, with 10 bases between.

The gene calls are TRBV27 and TRBJ1-5, with unresolved D. V lost 3 bases and J lost 0, with 6 bases in between. CDR3 size: 14 residues. Germline CDR1 reads MNHEY; CDR2 reads SMNVEV (reference sequence). CDR3 in DNA: TGTGCCAGCAGTTTCAGTTATAGCAATCAGCCCCAGCATTTT. Its translation is CASSFSYSNQPQHF.

V is TRBV4-1 and J is TRBJ2-2; D perhaps matches TRBD2 (7 bases). This CDR3 has 16 residues. Germline lookup yields CDR1 MGHRA and CDR2 YSYEKL. The germline V and J ends were trimmed by 4 bases and 4 bases, with 16 bases remaining between them. The CDR3 nucleotides are TGCGCCAGCAGCCGAACCGAGGGGGGGATCACCGGGGAGCTGTTTTTT. It translates to CASSRTEGGITGELFF.

The V and J genes are TRBV7-8 and TRBJ2-5; possible D gene TRBD1, 7 bases. The CDR3 is 14 amino acids. Germline-derived CDR1 and CDR2 are SGHVS and FQNEAQ. V was pared by 3 bases and J by 5 bases, with 13 bases between. Here the CDR3 DNA reads TGTGCCAGCAGCTTCGACAGGGCGGGGGAGACCCAGTACTTC. Protein sequence: CASSFDRAGETQYF.